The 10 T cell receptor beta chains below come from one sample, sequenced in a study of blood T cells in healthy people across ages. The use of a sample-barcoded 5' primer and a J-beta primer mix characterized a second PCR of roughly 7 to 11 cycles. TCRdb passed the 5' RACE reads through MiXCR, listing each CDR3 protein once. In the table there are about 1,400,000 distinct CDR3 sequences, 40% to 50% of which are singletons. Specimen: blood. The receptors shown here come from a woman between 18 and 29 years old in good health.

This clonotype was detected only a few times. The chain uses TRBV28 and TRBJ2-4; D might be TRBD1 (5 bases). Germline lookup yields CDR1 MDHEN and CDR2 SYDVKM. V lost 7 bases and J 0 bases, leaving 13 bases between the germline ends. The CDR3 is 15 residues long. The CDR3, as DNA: TGTGCCAGCACCGAGGACAAGCTAGCCAAAAACATTCAGTACTTC. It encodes CASTEDKLAKNIQYF.

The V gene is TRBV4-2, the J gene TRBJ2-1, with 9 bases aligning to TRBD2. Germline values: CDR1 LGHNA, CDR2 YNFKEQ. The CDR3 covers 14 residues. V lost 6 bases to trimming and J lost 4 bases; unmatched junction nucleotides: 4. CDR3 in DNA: TGTGCCAGCAGGGGGAGCGGGGGGTACAATGAGCAGTTCTTC. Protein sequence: CASRGSGGYNEQFF.

In DNA, the CDR3 is TGTGCCAGTCGGGGGCTGGGGGACACTGAAGCTTTCTTT. As protein: CASRGLGDTEAFF. The chain joins TRBV10-3 to TRBJ1-1, with D maybe TRBD1 (6 bases). CDR3 size: 13 residues. CDR1 is ENHRY and CDR2 is SYGVKD in the germline V gene. V was cut by 10 bases and J by 3 bases, with 15 bases left in between.

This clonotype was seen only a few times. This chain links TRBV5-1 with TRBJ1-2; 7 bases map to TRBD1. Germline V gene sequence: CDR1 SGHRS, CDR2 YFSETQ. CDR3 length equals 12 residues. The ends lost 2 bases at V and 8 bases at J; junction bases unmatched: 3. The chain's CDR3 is CASSFDREGYTF. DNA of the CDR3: TGCGCCAGCAGCTTTGACAGGGAAGGCTACACCTTC.

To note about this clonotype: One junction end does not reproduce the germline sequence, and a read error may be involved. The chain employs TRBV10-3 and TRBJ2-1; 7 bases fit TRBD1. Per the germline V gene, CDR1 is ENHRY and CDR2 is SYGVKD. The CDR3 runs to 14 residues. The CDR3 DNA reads TGTGCCATCAGTACCGGGACAGAGGCCAATAAGCAGTTCTTC. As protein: CAISTGTEANKQFF.

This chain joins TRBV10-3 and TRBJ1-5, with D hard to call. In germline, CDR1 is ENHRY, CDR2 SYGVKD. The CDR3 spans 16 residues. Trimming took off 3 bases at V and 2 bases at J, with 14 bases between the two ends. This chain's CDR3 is CAISDCGKSGNQPQHF. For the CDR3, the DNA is TGTGCCATCAGTGATTGTGGGAAATCGGGCAATCAGCCCCAGCATTTT.

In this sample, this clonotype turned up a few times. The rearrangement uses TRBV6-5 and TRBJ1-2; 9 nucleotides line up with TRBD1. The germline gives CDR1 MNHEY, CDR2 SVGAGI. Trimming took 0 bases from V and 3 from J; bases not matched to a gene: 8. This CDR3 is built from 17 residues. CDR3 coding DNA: TGTGCCAGCAGTTACTCGATTTCCGGACAGGGGTACTATGGCTACACCTTC. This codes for CASSYSISGQGYYGYTF.

The chain's CDR3 is CASSLAGTGAPGTIYF. The CDR3 DNA sequence: TGCGCCAGCAGCCTTGCCGGGACAGGGGCCCCGGGGACCATATATTTT. This chain links TRBV5-1 with TRBJ1-3, with 10 positions matching TRBD1. CDR1 and CDR2 from the germline V gene are SGHRS and YFSETQ. CDR3 length equals 16 residues. V shed 4 bases, J shed 10 bases, and the junction held 14 bases outside the gene matches.

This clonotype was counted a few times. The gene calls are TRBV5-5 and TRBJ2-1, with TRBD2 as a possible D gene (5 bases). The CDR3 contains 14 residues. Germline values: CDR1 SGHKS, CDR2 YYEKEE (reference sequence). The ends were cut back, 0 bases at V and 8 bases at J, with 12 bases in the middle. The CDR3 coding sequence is TGTGCCAGCAGCTTGGTCTGGACCGGGGATGAGCAGTTCTTC. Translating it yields CASSLVWTGDEQFF.

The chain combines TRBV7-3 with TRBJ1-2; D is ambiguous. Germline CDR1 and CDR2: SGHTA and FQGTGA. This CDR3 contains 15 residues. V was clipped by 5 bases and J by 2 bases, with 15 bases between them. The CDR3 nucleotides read TGTGCCAGCAGCCCCTCCCCCGGGTTGAACTATGGCTACACCTTC. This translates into CASSPSPGLNYGYTF.